These 12 T cell receptor beta chains were all obtained from the same sample, sequenced in a study of shared clonotypes between healthy human individuals. Method: immunoSEQ multiplex PCR; TCRdb's copy keeps in-frame clones and lacks some. The table lists around 720,000 clones, less than 80% of them singletons. Sequenced input: memory CD4+ T cells sorted from blood. Sample subset: CD45RA-negative fraction. These receptors came from a woman aged 25 to 45 in good health.

This clone has a handful of counts. The V gene is TRBV7-9, the J gene TRBJ2-5, with TRBD1 matching 10 bases. From germline, CDR1 is SEHNR and CDR2 FQNEAQ (reference sequence). The CDR3 has 15 amino acids. With V trimmed by 7 bases and J by 4 bases, 9 bases remained unmatched. In DNA form, the CDR3 reads TGTGCCAGCAACAACCCGACAGGGGGCACAGAGACCCAGTACTTC. It is translated as CASNNPTGGTETQYF.

The chain carries TRBV6-5 and TRBJ2-1; 9 nucleotides agree with TRBD1. The CDR3 runs 13 residues. Germline V CDR1 and CDR2: MNHEY, SVGAGI. V lost 6 bases, J lost 6 bases, and 3 bases stayed unmatched. The CDR3 DNA sequence: TGTGCCAGCAGCCGGGACAGGGTCAATGAGCAGTTCTTC. This translates into CASSRDRVNEQFF.

This chain uses TRBV5-1 with TRBJ2-1, with TRBD1 matching over 7 bases. In germline, CDR1 is SGHRS, CDR2 YFSETQ. V was clipped by 4 bases and J by 7 bases; unmatched bases: 8. The CDR3 is made up of 14 amino acids. The CDR3 DNA is TGCGCCAGCAGCCCCGGGACAGCTATAAATGAGCAGTTCTTC. It is translated as CASSPGTAINEQFF.

The chain carries TRBV7-2 and TRBJ1-3, with unresolved D. Per germline, CDR1 SGHTA and CDR2 FQGNSA. V lost 5 bases and J lost 0, with 14 bases in between. This CDR3 has 16 residues. Here the CDR3 reads CASSPHILPSGNTIYF. The DNA of the CDR3 is TGTGCCAGCAGCCCCCACATCCTGCCCTCTGGAAACACCATATATTTT.

This clone was recorded many times. The gene calls are TRBV25-1 and TRBJ2-5; 8 bases line up with TRBD1. V shed 3 bases and J 2 bases; nucleotides not matched to a gene: 11. This CDR3 has 17 residues. Germline values: CDR1 MGHDK, CDR2 SYGVNS. CDR3 in amino acids: CASSEQTGQEKQETQYF. Here the CDR3 DNA reads TGTGCCAGCAGTGAGCAAACGGGACAGGAGAAACAAGAGACCCAGTACTTC. Full variable domain (remainder filled in from reference TRBV25-1 and TRBJ2-5): EADIYQTPRYLVIGTGKKITLECSQTMGHDKMYWYQQDPGMELHLIHYSYGVNSTEKGDLSSESTVSRIRTEHFPLTLESARPSHTSQYLCASSEQTGQEKQETQYFGPGTRLLVL.

This rearrangement joins TRBV11-1 to TRBJ2-5; TRBD2 is a possible D gene (6 bases). The V end lost 1 base, the J end lost 5 bases, and 8 bases lay between the germline ends. Germline lookup yields CDR1 SGHAT and CDR2 FQDESV (reference sequence). The CDR3 is 13 residues long. This CDR3 is CASSLGRGETQYF. The CDR3 region has the DNA TGTGCCAGCAGCTTAGGGCGGGGTGAGACCCAGTACTTC.

Turning to this clone: This clone may be a read error of a much larger clone one base away. This sample also contains other DNA sequences that code for the same CDR3. This chain connects TRBV5-1 to TRBJ2-2; no firm D call. The CDR3 has 14 residues. Trimming cost V 0 bases and J 1 base, with 4 bases left between them. Germline V gene lookup returns CDR1 SGHRS and CDR2 YFSETQ. The CDR3 DNA is TGCGCCAGCAGCTTGGGCCAGAACACCGGGGAGCTGTTTTTT. It codes for CASSLGQNTGELFF.

This clone has a single count. The rearrangement uses TRBV19 and TRBJ2-2; TRBD1 matches 7 bases. CDR3 length equals 15 residues. CDR1 is LNHDA and CDR2 is SQIVND in the germline V gene (reference sequence). V trimming: 7 bases; J trimming: 3 bases; junction bases outside the gene matches: 8. This CDR3 reads CASTLIDRDTGELFF. The CDR3 DNA reads as TGTGCCAGTACCCTAATTGACAGGGACACCGGGGAGCTGTTTTTT. The full variable domain, in which reference TRBV19 and TRBJ2-2 provide the parts outside the CDR3, is DGGITQSPKYLFRKEGQNVTLSCEQNLNHDAMYWYRQDPGQGLRLIYYSQIVNDFQKGDIAEGYSVSREKKESFPLTVTSAQKNPTAFYLCASTLIDRDTGELFFGEGSRLTVL.

This clone has a count of ten or more. Within the sample, other DNA sequences also encode this same CDR3. This rearrangement joins TRBV6-4 to TRBJ2-3; D gene ambiguous. The CDR3 consists of 14 residues. Trimming shortened V by 3 bases and J by 0 bases, and 7 bases separated the two germline ends. Per the germline V gene, CDR1 is MRHNA and CDR2 is SNTAGT. The CDR3 coding sequence is TGTGCCAGCAGTGAGGGCGGTAGCACAGATACGCAGTATTTT. Its protein product is CASSEGGSTDTQYF.

The J gene is TRBJ2-1, the V gene TRBV7-6; TRBD2 matches 7 bases. The CDR3 contains 12 residues. Germline V CDR1 and CDR2: SGHVS, FNYEAQ. The J segment lost 8 bases and the V segment lost 5 bases, leaving 3 bases of the junction unmatched. CDR3 nucleotides: TGTGCCAGCAGCCGTAGCGGGTATGAGCAGTTCTTC. Protein sequence: CASSRSGYEQFF.

This clone was detected a few times. The gene calls are TRBV9 and TRBJ2-1; no reliable D call. The V end was cut by 4 bases, the J end by 5 bases, with 7 bases between. This CDR3 spans 12 amino acids. Per germline, CDR1 SGDLS and CDR2 YYNGEE. CDR3: CASSPRNNEQFF. As DNA, the CDR3 is TGTGCCAGCAGCCCGCGGAACAATGAGCAGTTCTTC.

The V and J genes are TRBV7-9 and TRBJ2-3; 9 bases fit TRBD2. With 1 base clipped from V and 6 bases from J, the junction kept 14 bases outside the gene matches. The CDR3 runs 18 residues. Germline V lookup: CDR1 SEHNR, CDR2 FQNEAQ (reference sequence). The CDR3 DNA reads as TGTGCCAGCAGCTTAGGAGGCGGGAGGGCCAATCTAGGCGATACGCAGTATTTT. This codes for CASSLGGGRANLGDTQYF.